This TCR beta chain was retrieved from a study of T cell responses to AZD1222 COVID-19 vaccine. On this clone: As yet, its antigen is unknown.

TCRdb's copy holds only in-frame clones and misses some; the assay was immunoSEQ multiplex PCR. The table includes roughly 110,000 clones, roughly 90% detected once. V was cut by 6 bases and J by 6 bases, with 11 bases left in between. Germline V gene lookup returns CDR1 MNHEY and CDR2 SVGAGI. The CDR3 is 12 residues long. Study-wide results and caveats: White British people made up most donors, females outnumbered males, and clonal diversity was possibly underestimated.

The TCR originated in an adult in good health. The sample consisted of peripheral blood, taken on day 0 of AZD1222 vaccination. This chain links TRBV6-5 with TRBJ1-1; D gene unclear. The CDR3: CASRTRQAEAFF. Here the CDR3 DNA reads TGTGCCAGCAGGACCCGACAAGCTGAAGCTTTCTTT.